One and the same sample provided the 4 T cell receptor beta chains below, sequenced in a study of blood T cell repertoires in COVID-19. The assay was immunoSEQ multiplex PCR, and TCRdb's table has in-frame clones only and misses some. Of about 150,000 clones in the sample, approximately 78% were seen once. Sequenced: peripheral blood. These TCRs come from a man at least 80 years old with acute or convalescent COVID-19.

This chain links TRBV5-4 with TRBJ2-4; D unresolved. This CDR3 has 14 residues. Germline CDR1 reads SGHNT; CDR2 reads YYREEE (reference sequence). The V end was cut by 4 bases, the J end by 5 bases, with 13 bases between. CDR3 protein: CASSTDIYQNIQYF. The CDR3 nucleotides read TGTGCCAGCAGCACCGACATATATCAAAACATTCAGTACTTC.

The chain employs TRBV27 and TRBJ1-6, with a weak D call TRBD1 (5 bases). V lost 0 bases to trimming and J lost 8 bases, with 11 bases between them. Germline CDR1 is MNHEY and CDR2 is SMNVEV (reference sequence). The CDR3 length is 15 residues. CDR3 sequence reads: CASSLSSGWDSPLHF. CDR3 bases: TGTGCCAGCAGTTTATCGTCAGGGTGGGATTCACCCCTCCACTTT.

The rearrangement uses TRBV3-1 (or the pseudogene TRBV3-2) and TRBJ1-6; 8 nucleotides line up with TRBD1. This CDR3 contains 18 residues. Germline V gene sequence: CDR1 LGHDT, CDR2 YNNKEL (reference sequence). J was trimmed by 1 base and V by 1 base; bases with no gene match: 6. The CDR3: CASSQGTGRASYNSPLHF. For the CDR3, the DNA is TGTGCCAGCAGCCAAGGGACAGGGCGTGCGTCCTATAATTCACCCCTCCACTTT.

The rearrangement joins TRBV5-1 to TRBJ2-6; D is unresolved. Looked up from germline, CDR1 is SGHRS and CDR2 is YFSETQ. This CDR3 region has 14 residues. V gave up 6 bases and J gave up 2 bases, with 9 bases separating them. CDR3 region: CASIDTTGANVLTF. The CDR3 nucleotides are TGCGCCAGCATTGATACTACTGGGGCCAACGTCCTGACTTTC.